This record looks at one T cell receptor (beta chain) sequence and its context. The sample belongs to a study of T cells of healthy individuals. TCRdb fed the 5' RACE reads into MiXCR, producing one record per CDR3 protein. This repertoire shows tens of thousands of distinct CDR3 sequences, roughly 14% found once; its top ten account for roughly 16%. Germline assignment: CDR1 SNHLY and CDR2 FYNNEI. The CDR3 totals 16 residues. The ends lost 4 bases at V and 5 bases at J; junction bases unmatched: 7. The rearrangement links TRBV2 to TRBJ2-1, with 11 positions matching TRBD2. This clonotype originated in a human donor in good health. The CDR3, as DNA: TGTGCCAGCAGTGTTCGACTAGCGGGAATGGACAATGAGCAGTTCTTC. Protein product: CASSVRLAGMDNEQFF.